This T cell receptor (beta chain) was sequenced for a study of blood T cell repertoires in COVID-19. Authors' processing steps: Reference gene primer amplification yielded estimated nucleated cell counts. Data came from immunoSEQ multiplex PCR; TCRdb stores just in-frame clones and leaves some out. D and trimming were read from the DNA, whereas the V and J calls and clone size are those reported in that table. Of about 300,000 clones in the sample, 83% were seen once. V was clipped by 3 bases and J by 4 bases, with 10 bases between them. CDR1 is LNHDA, CDR2 SQIVND, per germline (reference sequence). The CDR3 extends over 14 amino acids.

The sequence came from a woman aged 50 to 65 who had recovered from COVID-19. The sequenced material came from peripheral blood. The rearrangement uses TRBV19 and TRBJ1-5, with D possibly TRBD1 on 5 matching bases. The CDR3, as DNA: TGTGCCAGTAGTATCCCCGGGGGAAATCAGCCCCAGCATTTT. As protein: CASSIPGGNQPQHF.